This T cell receptor beta chain was identified during a study of T cell responses to AZD1222 COVID-19 vaccine. Overall study results and limits: White British ancestry dominated among donors, who included more females, and clonal diversity was possibly underestimated. Two AZD1222 doses significantly raised spike-specific TCR breadth and depth over controls. Epitopes outside B.1.351 and B.1.1.7 mutated regions reportedly drew nearly half of spike TCRs. Samples come after the peak T cell response, not at day 14.

The protocol was immunoSEQ multiplex PCR, while the TCRdb copy is restricted to in-frame clones and leaves out a portion. The sample records some 130,000 clones, roughly 90% being singletons. On this clone itself: Its specificity is not known.

The source is an adult in good health. The sample consisted of peripheral blood, taken on day 0 of AZD1222 vaccination.

The CDR3 DNA follows: TGTGCCTGGAGTCAGGGTGCCTATGGCTACACCTTC. Its protein is CAWSQGAYGYTF. The J gene is TRBJ1-2, the V gene TRBV30; perhaps TRBD1 as D (5 bases). This CDR3 comprises 12 residues. The V gene's germline CDR1 is GTSNPN and CDR2 SVGIG (reference sequence). With 2 bases removed from V and 4 bases from J, the gap between germline ends came to 8 bases.